One sample yielded the 9 T cell receptor beta chains listed below, sequenced in a study of blood T cells in healthy people across ages. Alongside a J-beta primer mix, a sample-barcoded 5' primer served in a second PCR lasting 7 to 11 cycles. TCRdb called the 5' RACE reads again in MiXCR, with one record for every CDR3 protein. The data show approximately 320,000 distinct CDR3 sequences, around 30% seen once. Material: blood. The source is a woman aged 65 to 85 in good health.

This clonotype showed up many times. The chain joins TRBV29-1 to TRBJ2-5; 10 nucleotides agree with TRBD2. The CDR3 extends over 12 amino acids. J gave up 5 bases and V 6 bases, and 3 bases lay outside the gene matches. Per the germline V gene, CDR1 is SQVTM and CDR2 is ANQGSEA. The CDR3 region is CSVAGGPETQYF. The DNA of the CDR3 is TGCAGCGTAGCGGGAGGGCCTGAGACCCAGTACTTC. Using reference TRBV29-1 and TRBJ2-5 for the parts outside the CDR3, the full variable domain is SAVISQKPSRDICQRGTSLTIQCQVDSQVTMMFWYRQQPGQSLTLIATANQGSEATYESGFVIDKFPISRPNLTFSTLTVSNMSPEDSSIYLCSVAGGPETQYFGPGTRLLVL.

The sample holds a few counts of this clonotype. This chain uses TRBV5-1 with TRBJ2-5, with 9 bases matching TRBD2. The J call may be mistaken, given a closer DNA end match to TRBJ2-1. The germline CDR1 and CDR2 sequences are SGHRS and YFSETQ. The CDR3 has 14 residues. CDR3 in amino acids: CASSVGTSSHEQFF. The CDR3 bases are TGCGCCAGCAGCGTTGGGACTAGCAGCCATGAGCAGTTCTTC.

There are a few counts of this clonotype. V is TRBV18 and J is TRBJ2-7; 8 bases are a match to TRBD1. Trimming removed 4 bases from V and 6 bases from J; junction bases left unmatched: 11. Germline V gene data show CDR1 as KGHSH and CDR2 as LQKENI. This CDR3 is built from 15 residues. The CDR3 protein is CASSLAGTGTGEQYF. The CDR3 bases are TGTGCCAGCTCACTCGCCGGGACAGGAACGGGCGAGCAGTACTTC. Filled out from reference TRBV18 and TRBJ2-7, the complete variable domain reads NAGVMQNPRHLVRRRGQEARLRCSPMKGHSHVYWYRQLPEEGLKFMVYLQKENIIDESGMPKERFSAEFPKEGPSILRIQQVVRGDSAAYFCASSLAGTGTGEQYFGPGTRLTVT.

Many counts were recorded for this clonotype. The chain uses TRBV7-2 and TRBJ1-4; D uncertain. Looked up from germline, CDR1 is SGHTA and CDR2 is FQGNSA. CDR3 length: 15 residues. The ends were cut back, 2 bases at V and 4 bases at J, with 11 bases in the middle. As DNA, the CDR3 is TGTGCCAGCAGCTTAACCCGAGGCCGTAATGAAAAACTGTTTTTT. Translated: CASSLTRGRNEKLFF.

This clonotype turned up a few times. The chain has TRBV29-1 and TRBJ1-1; D ambiguous. This CDR3 is built from 13 residues. Germline V gene lookup returns CDR1 SQVTM and CDR2 ANQGSEA. V was cut by 6 bases and J by 1 base, with 12 bases left in between. DNA for the CDR3: TGCAGCGTAGAGGACCAGCCGAACACTGAAGCTTTCTTT. Translating it yields CSVEDQPNTEAFF.

This chain links TRBV12-3 or TRBV12-4 with TRBJ2-3, with 8 bases lining up with TRBD1. The junction had 4 bases not matched to a gene; V was cut back by 6 bases and J by 2 bases. The CDR3 runs to 14 residues. For the CDR3, the DNA is TGTGCCAGCAGGGACAGGGTTGCCACAGATACGCAGTATTTT. This sequence encodes CASRDRVATDTQYF.

The J gene is TRBJ2-5, the V gene TRBV6-1; 13 positions match TRBD2. Germline V lookup: CDR1 MNHNS, CDR2 SASEGT. After removal of 4 bases from V and 5 bases from J, the junction contained 7 bases not matched to a gene. This CDR3 spans 16 amino acids. CDR3 nucleotide sequence: TGTGCCAGCAGTGTAGGGACTAGCGGGACGGTGGAGACCCAGTACTTC. Protein sequence: CASSVGTSGTVETQYF.

This clonotype has just a few counts. V gene TRBV5-1 combines with J gene TRBJ2-2; D is undetermined. Germline CDR1 and CDR2: SGHRS and YFSETQ. This CDR3 comprises 15 residues. The V gene lost 6 bases and the J gene lost 5 bases, with 17 bases spanning the gap. The chain's CDR3 is CASTSQLHWTGELFF. CDR3 DNA sequence: TGCGCCAGCACAAGTCAGCTCCACTGGACCGGGGAGCTGTTTTTT.

This clonotype has only a few counts. The chain links TRBV18 to TRBJ1-1; no firm D call. Germline V gives CDR1 KGHSH, CDR2 LQKENI. This CDR3 spans 15 amino acids. Trimming removed 3 bases at V and 5 bases at J, with 16 bases between. The CDR3 sequence is CASSPLGRSRTEAFF. The CDR3 nucleotides are TGTGCCAGCTCACCGCTCGGGAGGTCGAGGACTGAAGCTTTCTTT.